This TCR beta chain was recovered during a study of graft-versus-host responses after intestinal transplantation. Study at large: Anti-thymocyte globulin induction preceded two to three years of tacrolimus and steroid maintenance in all recipients. General observations from the study: Ileal or blood samples showed some GvH clones first, and such clones were also found in recipient marrow.

This clone was counted a single time. Its antigen is not identified. Here immunoSEQ multiplex PCR was the method, and the copy in TCRdb shows in-frame clones only, minus some. The top ten hold roughly 0.17% of the sample, which has approximately 130,000 clones, approximately 90% seen once. This TCR came from a human donor who received an intestinal transplant. Sample: unstimulated CD4+ T cells sorted from spleen or lymph node cells, taken before intestinal transplant.

The CDR3 coding sequence is TGTGCCTGGAGTCTTTTGGGGACGGTGCGCTACACCTTC. It translates to CAWSLLGTVRYTF. J is TRBJ1-2 and V is TRBV30; weak D call: TRBD1 (5 bases). From germline, CDR1 is GTSNPN and CDR2 SVGIG (reference sequence). CDR3 length equals 13 residues. V shed 2 bases and J shed 9 bases, with 16 bases lying between them.